A single sample gave rise to the 11 T cell receptor beta chains below, sequenced in a study of blood T cells in healthy people across ages. A second PCR, run for about 7 to 11 cycles, used a sample-barcoded 5' primer plus a J-beta primer mix. TCRdb reanalysed the 5' RACE reads using MiXCR and keeps one entry per CDR3 protein. The sample contains roughly 1,100,000 distinct CDR3 sequences, about 23% of which appear only once. These same data were also listed under a study on T cells of mothers and their children.

Sequencing used blood. These TCRs come from a girl aged 2 to 10 in good health.

This clonotype turned up a few times. V usage is TRBV4-2 and J usage is TRBJ2-3; 11 bases match TRBD2. The ends lost 1 base at V and 4 bases at J; junction bases unmatched: 4. The CDR3 loop spans 16 amino acids. The germline V gene has CDR1 LGHNA and CDR2 YNFKEQ. CDR3 DNA: TGTGCCAGCAGCCAAGTTAGCGGGGGGGCCGCAGATACGCAGTATTTT. Amino acid sequence: CASSQVSGGAADTQYF.

This clonotype was detected only a few times. The chain joins TRBV20-1 to TRBJ2-5, with D perhaps assigned TRBD1 or TRBD2 (5 bases each). In germline, CDR1 is DFQATT, CDR2 SNEGSKA (reference sequence). CDR3 length: 18 amino acids. Trimming removed 2 bases at V and 2 bases at J, with 24 bases between. The CDR3 sequence is CSARPETGTLHGQETQYF. CDR3 sequence (DNA): TGCAGTGCTAGACCTGAAACCGGGACCCTACACGGTCAAGAGACCCAGTACTTC.

The V gene is TRBV29-1, the J gene TRBJ2-1; the D is unclear. Gene TRBJ2-5 matches the end of the DNA better, so the J call may be wrong. The CDR3 extends over 11 amino acids. Germline assignment: CDR1 SQVTM and CDR2 ANQGSEA. The CDR3 DNA reads TGCAGCTCCTCGACGTCGGAGACCCAGTACTTC. Protein product: CSSSTSETQYF.

This clonotype was found a few times. The chain carries TRBV29-1 and TRBJ1-1; D is possibly TRBD1 (6 bases). Per germline, CDR1 SQVTM and CDR2 ANQGSEA. The CDR3 extends over 12 amino acids. Trimming removed 8 bases at V and 1 base at J, with 11 bases between. CDR3 nucleotide sequence: TGCAGCTCCTCCAGGGGGAACACTGAAGCTTTCTTT. Its translation is CSSSRGNTEAFF.

This clonotype was detected only a few times. J is TRBJ1-1 and V is TRBV7-2; D is unresolved. Germline CDR1 is SGHTA and CDR2 is FQGNSA. The CDR3 totals 13 residues. V was trimmed by 5 bases and J by 4 bases, leaving 11 bases between them. CDR3 DNA: TGTGCCAGCAGCGGAGGGCTTGGCACTGAAGCTTTCTTT. The encoded protein is CASSGGLGTEAFF.

The chain is built from TRBV13 and TRBJ2-5; D may be TRBD1 or TRBD2 (5 bases each). The ends were cut back, 5 bases at V and 3 bases at J, with 13 bases in the middle. CDR1 is PRHDT, CDR2 FYEKMQ, per germline (reference sequence). This CDR3 contains 14 residues. CDR3 residues: CASSTRDQKETQYF. CDR3 bases: TGTGCCAGCAGCACCCGGGACCAGAAAGAGACCCAGTACTTC.

The genes are TRBV6-1 and TRBJ1-3, with D hard to call. The CDR3 is made up of 16 amino acids. The germline gives CDR1 MNHNS, CDR2 SASEGT. V lost 2 bases and J lost 0, with 11 bases in between. CDR3 sequence (DNA): TGTGCCAGCAGTGAACAACCTCCGGGCTCTGGAAACACCATATATTTT. Protein product: CASSEQPPGSGNTIYF.

The rearrangement joins TRBV29-1 to TRBJ2-7, with D possibly TRBD2 on 5 matching bases. The CDR3 sequence is 12 residues long. V lost 3 bases, J lost 2 bases, and 8 bases lay in between. Germline V CDR1 and CDR2: SQVTM, ANQGSEA. The CDR3 DNA is TGCAGCGTTGAGTCGGGGACCTACGAGCAGTACTTC. It yields the protein CSVESGTYEQYF.

V is TRBV4-3 and J is TRBJ2-3; 15 bases agree with TRBD2. CDR1 is LGHNA, CDR2 YSLEER, per germline. The CDR3 totals 17 residues. V lost 2 bases, J lost 5 bases, and 5 bases stayed unmatched. CDR3 amino acids: CASSQWTSGGVGDTQYF. DNA for the CDR3: TGCGCCAGCAGCCAATGGACTAGCGGGGGGGTGGGAGATACGCAGTATTTT.

The V and J genes are TRBV7-9 and TRBJ2-5; possibly TRBD2 for D (6 bases). V shed 6 bases and J shed 2 bases, with 7 bases lying between them. Per the germline V gene, CDR1 is SEHNR and CDR2 is FQNEAQ (reference sequence). The CDR3 is 12 residues long. This CDR3 reads CASRDYQETQYF. Here the CDR3 DNA reads TGTGCCAGCAGGGACTATCAAGAGACCCAGTACTTC.

This chain connects TRBV12-3 or TRBV12-4 to TRBJ2-2, with 8 positions matching TRBD1. The CDR3 consists of 15 residues. J lost 5 bases, V lost 6 bases, and 8 bases had no gene match. In nucleotides, the CDR3 is TGTGCCAGCAGACCCGGGACAGGCCCGACCGGGGAGCTGTTTTTT. Encoded protein: CASRPGTGPTGELFF.